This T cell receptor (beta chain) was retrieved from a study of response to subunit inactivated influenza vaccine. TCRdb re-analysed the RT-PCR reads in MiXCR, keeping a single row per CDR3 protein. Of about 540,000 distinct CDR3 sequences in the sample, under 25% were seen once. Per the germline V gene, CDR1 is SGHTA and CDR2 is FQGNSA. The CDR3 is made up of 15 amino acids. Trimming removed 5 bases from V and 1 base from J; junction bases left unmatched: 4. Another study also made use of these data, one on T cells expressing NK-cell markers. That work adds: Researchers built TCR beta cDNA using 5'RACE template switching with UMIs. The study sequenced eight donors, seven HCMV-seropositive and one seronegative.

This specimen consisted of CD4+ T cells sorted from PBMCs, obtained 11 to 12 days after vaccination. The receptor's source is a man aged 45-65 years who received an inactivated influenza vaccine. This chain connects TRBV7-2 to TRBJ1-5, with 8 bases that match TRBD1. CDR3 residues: CASSIRQGSNQPQHF. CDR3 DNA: TGTGCCAGCAGCATCCGACAGGGGAGCAATCAGCCCCAGCATTTT.